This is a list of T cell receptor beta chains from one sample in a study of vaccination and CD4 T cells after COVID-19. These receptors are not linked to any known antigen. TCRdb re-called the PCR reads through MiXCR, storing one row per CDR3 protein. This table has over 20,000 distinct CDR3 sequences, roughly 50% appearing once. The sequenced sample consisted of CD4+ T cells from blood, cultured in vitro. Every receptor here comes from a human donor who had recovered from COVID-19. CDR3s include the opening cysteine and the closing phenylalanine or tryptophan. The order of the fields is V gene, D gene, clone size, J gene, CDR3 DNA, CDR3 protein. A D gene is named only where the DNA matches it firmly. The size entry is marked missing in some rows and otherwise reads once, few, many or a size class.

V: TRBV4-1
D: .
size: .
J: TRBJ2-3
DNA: TGCGCCAGCAGCCCAGGGATAGGCGCAGATACGCAGTATTTT
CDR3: CASSPGIGADTQYF

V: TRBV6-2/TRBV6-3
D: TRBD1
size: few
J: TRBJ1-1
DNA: TGTGCCAGCAGTTACGACCTCAAGACAGGGGGTACGAACACTGAAGCTTTCTTT
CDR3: CASSYDLKTGGTNTEAFF

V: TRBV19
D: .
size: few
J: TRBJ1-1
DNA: TGTGCCAGTAGTCCGCGGAGGTCGGCGAACACTGAAGCTTTCTTT
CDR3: CASSPRRSANTEAFF

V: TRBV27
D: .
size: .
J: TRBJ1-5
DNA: TGTGCCAGCAGGGGATACAGGGAAGGTCAGCCCCAGCATTTT
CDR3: CASRGYREGQPQHF

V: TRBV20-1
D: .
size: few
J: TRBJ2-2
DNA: TGCAGTGCTAAACAGCGGGACACCGGGGAGCTGTTTTTT
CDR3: CSAKQRDTGELFF

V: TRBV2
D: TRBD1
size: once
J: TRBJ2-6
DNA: TGTGCCAGCAGTGAAGTGACAGGGGTGCGCTCTGGGGCCAACGTCCTGACTTTC
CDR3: CASSEVTGVRSGANVLTF

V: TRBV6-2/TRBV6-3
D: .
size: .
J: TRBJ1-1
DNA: TGTGCCAGCAGTCAAGGGTGGGGGAACACTGAAGCTTTCTTT
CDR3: CASSQGWGNTEAFF

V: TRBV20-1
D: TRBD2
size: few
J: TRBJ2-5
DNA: TGCAGTGCGCAAGATCCTCAGCGGGAGGGCCTTCAAGAGACCCAGTACTTC
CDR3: CSAQDPQREGLQETQYF

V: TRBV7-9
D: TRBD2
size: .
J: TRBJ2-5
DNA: TGTGCCAGCAGCTTATTTCGTACTAGCGGGCGAGAGACCCAGTACTTC
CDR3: CASSLFRTSGRETQYF

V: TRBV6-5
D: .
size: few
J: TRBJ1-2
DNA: TGTGCCAGCAGTTCATGGGGCCTCGACTATGGCTACACCTTC
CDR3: CASSSWGLDYGYTF

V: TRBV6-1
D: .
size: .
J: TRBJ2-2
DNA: TGTGCCAGCAGGGTTGGACAGCTTCTGGCGCGCGGGGAGCTGTTTTTT
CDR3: CASRVGQLLARGELFF

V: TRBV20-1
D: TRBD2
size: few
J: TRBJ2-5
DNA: TGCAGTGTTCTCCCGGGACTAGCGGGAGGGTACTTC
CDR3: CSVLPGLAGGYF

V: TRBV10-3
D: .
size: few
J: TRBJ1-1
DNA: TGTGCCATCAGTGAGGGGGTTAACACTGAAGCTTTCTTT
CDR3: CAISEGVNTEAFF

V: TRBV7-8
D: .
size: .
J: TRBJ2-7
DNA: TGTGCCAGCAGCCATTCTGGGCAGTCCTACGAGCAGTACTTC
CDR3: CASSHSGQSYEQYF

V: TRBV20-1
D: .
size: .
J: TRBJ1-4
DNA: TGCAGTGTCTCCAATCCAACTAATGAAAAACTGTTTTTT
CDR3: CSVSNPTNEKLFF

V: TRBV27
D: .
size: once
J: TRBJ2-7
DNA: TGTGCCAGCAGTTTATCCGATGACAGCTCCTACGAGCAGTACTTC
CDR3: CASSLSDDSSYEQYF

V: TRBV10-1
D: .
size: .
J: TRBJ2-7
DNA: TGCGCCAGCAGGGAGTCGGGTGCTACCTACGAGCAGTACTTC
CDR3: CASRESGATYEQYF

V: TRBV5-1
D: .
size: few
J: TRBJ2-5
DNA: TGCGCCAGCGACGAACAACCAGGGTACCAAGAGACCCAGTACTTC
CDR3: CASDEQPGYQETQYF